Listed below are T cell receptor beta chains from one sample, sequenced in a study of blood T cell repertoires in COVID-19. The protocol was immunoSEQ multiplex PCR, while the TCRdb copy is restricted to in-frame clones and leaves out a portion. The sample consists of a few hundred thousand clones, 70% to 85% of them appearing once. Sequencing was done on a sample of PBMCs or T cells enriched from blood (not recorded which). Receptor source: a woman aged 40 to 50 with acute COVID-19. Each CDR3 is given without its conserved first and last residue. For some rows the clone size is stated as once, few or many, or as a class when expanded; others skip it.

v_call: TRBV6-2/TRBV6-3; clone_size: few; j_call: TRBJ2-1; cdr3_aa: ASSYPGQLYNEQF
v_call: TRBV7-9; clone_size: -; j_call: TRBJ1-3; cdr3_aa: ASSSQGEKVKGSGNTIY
v_call: TRBV3-1/TRBV3-2; clone_size: once; j_call: TRBJ2-5; cdr3_aa: ASSQGGGSGMMGETQY
v_call: TRBV30; clone_size: -; j_call: TRBJ1-6; cdr3_aa: AWQAGGKYSPLH
v_call: TRBV5-1; clone_size: -; j_call: TRBJ2-7; cdr3_aa: ASSLEGSPGSRQY
v_call: TRBV7-6; clone_size: once; j_call: TRBJ1-1; cdr3_aa: ASSPGYREAF
v_call: TRBV7-2; clone_size: -; j_call: TRBJ2-1; cdr3_aa: ASSLGTFLSSYNEQF
v_call: TRBV24-1; clone_size: -; j_call: TRBJ1-5; cdr3_aa: ATSDRVNQPQH
v_call: TRBV24-1; clone_size: medium-sized; j_call: TRBJ1-2; cdr3_aa: ATSAPGVSSNYGYT
v_call: TRBV5-4; clone_size: -; j_call: TRBJ2-1; cdr3_aa: ASSHGQGRNNEQF
v_call: TRBV4-1; clone_size: -; j_call: TRBJ2-2; cdr3_aa: ASSRGGGSNTGELF
v_call: TRBV4-1; clone_size: once; j_call: TRBJ2-7; cdr3_aa: ASSHGRGGDEQY
v_call: TRBV18; clone_size: -; j_call: TRBJ2-1; cdr3_aa: ASSSLAGALAGHNEQF
v_call: TRBV5-1; clone_size: -; j_call: TRBJ2-3; cdr3_aa: ASSLNLVTDTQY
v_call: TRBV11-3; clone_size: -; j_call: TRBJ2-3; cdr3_aa: ASSLDPYPDTQY
v_call: TRBV10-3; clone_size: few; j_call: TRBJ2-1; cdr3_aa: AISESGRGARDNEQF
v_call: TRBV7-2; clone_size: -; j_call: TRBJ1-6; cdr3_aa: ASITGSAYNSPLH
v_call: TRBV30; clone_size: -; j_call: TRBJ1-4; cdr3_aa: AWSVPRVAEKLF
v_call: TRBV6-5; clone_size: -; j_call: TRBJ2-7; cdr3_aa: ASSYRRGLWDEQY
v_call: TRBV6-5; clone_size: -; j_call: TRBJ2-7; cdr3_aa: ASRTERQSYEQY
v_call: TRBV27; clone_size: -; j_call: TRBJ2-7; cdr3_aa: ASSLLGQDSYEQY
v_call: TRBV21-1; clone_size: once; j_call: TRBJ2-5; cdr3_aa: ASPPRSLWETQY
v_call: TRBV6-4; clone_size: -; j_call: TRBJ2-1; cdr3_aa: ASSAAAGGFNEQF
v_call: TRBV15; clone_size: once; j_call: TRBJ1-4; cdr3_aa: ATSSLTPNRAGEKLF
v_call: TRBV10-3; clone_size: -; j_call: TRBJ2-7; cdr3_aa: AISGESSYEQY
v_call: TRBV7-9; clone_size: few; j_call: TRBJ2-1; cdr3_aa: ASSLAGSHSYNEQF
v_call: TRBV9; clone_size: -; j_call: TRBJ2-2; cdr3_aa: ASSPLPNTGELF
v_call: TRBV4-2; clone_size: -; j_call: TRBJ2-7; cdr3_aa: ASSQDLRGGTEQY
v_call: TRBV9; clone_size: -; j_call: TRBJ2-3; cdr3_aa: ASSVVGSGRAEDTQY
v_call: TRBV2; clone_size: -; j_call: TRBJ1-2; cdr3_aa: ASTRDGQGNGYT
v_call: TRBV5-1; clone_size: -; j_call: TRBJ1-4; cdr3_aa: ASSLGIEEKLF
v_call: TRBV18; clone_size: -; j_call: TRBJ2-1; cdr3_aa: ASSRPSSYNEQF
v_call: TRBV29-1; clone_size: -; j_call: TRBJ2-5; cdr3_aa: SVGRDGRTQY